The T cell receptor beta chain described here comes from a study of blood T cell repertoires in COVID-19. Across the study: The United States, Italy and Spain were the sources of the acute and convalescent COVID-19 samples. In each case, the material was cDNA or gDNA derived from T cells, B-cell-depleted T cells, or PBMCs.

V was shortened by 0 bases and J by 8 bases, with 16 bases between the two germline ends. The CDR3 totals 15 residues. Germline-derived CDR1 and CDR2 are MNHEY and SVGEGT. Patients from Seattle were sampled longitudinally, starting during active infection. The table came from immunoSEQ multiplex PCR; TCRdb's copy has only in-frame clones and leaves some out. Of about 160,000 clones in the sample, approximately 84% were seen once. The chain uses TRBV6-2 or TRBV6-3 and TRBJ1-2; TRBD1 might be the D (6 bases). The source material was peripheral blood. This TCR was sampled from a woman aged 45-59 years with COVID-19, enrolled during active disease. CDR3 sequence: CASSYSAGAVGGYTF. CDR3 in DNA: TGTGCCAGCAGTTACTCGGCAGGGGCTGTAGGAGGCTACACCTTC.